This TCR beta chain came from a study of T cell repertoires in cytomegalovirus infection. At the level of the study: Recently described HLA-C-restricted plus well-studied HLA-B-restricted CMV epitopes were used.

This clonotype was recorded at least ten times. What it recognizes is unknown. TCRdb re-called the reads through MiXCR, storing one row per CDR3 protein. The repertoire holds about 400,000 distinct CDR3 sequences, with about 34% as singletons. Per germline, CDR1 SNHLY and CDR2 FYNNEI. This CDR3 comprises 18 residues. Trimming left V 4 bases short and J 4 bases short, with 26 bases between. The TCR originated in a human donor in good health (CMV status not recorded). Some clones in this sample may be carry-over from other donors' samples. The sample in question was cultured PBMCs, obtained from culture after CMV antigen stimulation. J is TRBJ2-7 and V is TRBV2; possibly TRBD1 for D (5 bases). In DNA form, the CDR3 reads TGTGCCAGCAGTGGGCCCAGGGATCCTGACTTTCCCACTTACGAGCAGTACGTC. Translating it yields CASSGPRDPDFPTYEQYV.